Below are 22 T cell receptor beta chains sequenced from a single sample in a study of blood T cell repertoires in COVID-19. Assay used: immunoSEQ multiplex PCR; TCRdb lists only in-frame clones, some missing. The table lists about 340,000 clones, around 83% of them singletons, with 2.5% to 3% in the top ten. The material sequenced was peripheral blood. These receptors originate from a man younger than 40 with active or convalescent COVID-19.

The chain uses TRBV6-2 or TRBV6-3 and TRBJ1-2; D not certain. V dropped 2 bases and J dropped 2 bases, with 6 bases sitting between them. Germline loops: CDR1 MNHEY, CDR2 SVGEGT. The CDR3 is 13 residues long. Here the CDR3 reads CASSYDMNYGYTF. CDR3 nucleotide sequence: TGTGCCAGCAGTTACGACATGAACTATGGCTACACCTTC.

The chain couples TRBV4-1 to TRBJ1-5; no clear D. Trimming shortened V by 1 base and J by 0 bases, and 4 bases separated the two germline ends. Germline assignment: CDR1 MGHRA and CDR2 YSYEKL. The CDR3 runs to 14 residues. For the CDR3, the DNA is TGCGCCAGCAGCCAAGTAAATAGCAATCAGCCCCAGCATTTT. Protein product: CASSQVNSNQPQHF.

The rearrangement links TRBV7-6 to TRBJ2-1; 14 bases line up with TRBD2. V was pared by 1 base and J by 8 bases, with 4 bases of the junction left unmatched. Germline CDR1 reads SGHVS; CDR2 reads FNYEAQ. The CDR3 consists of 16 residues. The CDR3 spells CASSLGTSGRQDEQFF. DNA of the CDR3: TGTGCCAGCAGCTTAGGGACTAGCGGGAGGCAGGATGAGCAGTTCTTC.

This chain links TRBV28 with TRBJ1-1; 11 nucleotides match TRBD1. The ends lost 2 bases at V and 1 base at J; junction bases unmatched: 6. Germline CDR1 and CDR2: MDHEN and SYDVKM. The CDR3 length is 17 residues. The CDR3 reads CASSLTGTGGWNTEAFF. The CDR3 DNA reads TGTGCCAGCAGTTTAACCGGGACAGGGGGTTGGAACACTGAAGCTTTCTTT.

This rearrangement joins TRBV7-2 to TRBJ1-1; tentative D call: TRBD1 (6 bases). Per the germline V gene, CDR1 is SGHTA and CDR2 is FQGNSA. CDR3 length: 14 amino acids. Trimming took 4 bases from V and 5 from J, leaving 14 bases between them. CDR3 residues: CASSSTRGLTEAFF. DNA for the CDR3: TGTGCCAGCAGCTCAACCAGGGGCTTGACTGAAGCTTTCTTT.

This chain uses TRBV30 with TRBJ1-1; 8 positions match TRBD1. CDR1 and CDR2 from the germline V gene are GTSNPN and SVGIG (reference sequence). With V trimmed by 7 bases and J by 5 bases, 18 bases remained unmatched. This CDR3 region has 16 residues. The CDR3 reads CAFTGQGPFRTTEAFF. As DNA, the CDR3 is TGTGCCTTCACCGGACAGGGTCCCTTTCGGACAACTGAAGCTTTCTTT.

The rearrangement uses TRBV19 and TRBJ1-4; 7 nucleotides agree with TRBD1. CDR3 size: 14 residues. Per the germline V gene, CDR1 is LNHDA and CDR2 is SQIVND (reference sequence). V gave up 7 bases and J gave up 5 bases; unmatched junction bases: 7. CDR3 residues: CASKTGTANEKLFF. The CDR3 DNA is TGTGCCAGTAAGACGGGGACAGCAAATGAAAAACTGTTTTTT.

This sequence joins TRBV30 and TRBJ1-1, with D unclear. The germline V gene encodes CDR1 GTSNPN and CDR2 SVGIG (reference sequence). The length of the CDR3 is 13 residues. Trimming took off 1 base at V and 3 bases at J, with 9 bases between the two ends. CDR3: CAWSGYGYTEAFF. The CDR3 DNA is TGTGCCTGGAGTGGGTACGGGTACACTGAAGCTTTCTTT.

The chain recombines TRBV6-5 with TRBJ1-2; no definite D call. The length of the CDR3 is 14 residues. V lost 3 bases and J lost 5, with 13 bases in between. Germline V CDR1 and CDR2: MNHEY, SVGAGI. CDR3 nucleotides: TGTGCCAGCAGTTATCATGGCAGCGCTTATGGCTACACCTTC. Its translation: CASSYHGSAYGYTF.

The rearrangement links TRBV7-2 to TRBJ2-2; D gene uncertain. CDR3 length: 17 amino acids. Trimming cost V 0 bases and J 2 bases, with 13 bases left between them. Germline V gives CDR1 SGHTA, CDR2 FQGNSA. The CDR3 bases are TGTGCCAGCAGCTTAGCGTCGGTTCCGAAAAACACCGGGGAGCTGTTTTTT. It translates to CASSLASVPKNTGELFF. Drawing the rest from reference TRBV7-2 and TRBJ2-2, the complete variable domain is GAGVSQSPSNKVTEKGKDVELRCDPISGHTALYWYRQSLGQGLEFLIYFQGNSAPDKSGLPSDRFSAERTGGSVSTLTIQRTQQEDSAVYLCASSLASVPKNTGELFFGEGSRLTVL.

The rearrangement links TRBV7-2 to TRBJ1-6; D uncertain. CDR3 length: 13 amino acids. Germline lookup yields CDR1 SGHTA and CDR2 FQGNSA. Trimming removed 1 base at V and 6 bases at J, with 4 bases between. The chain's CDR3 is CASSLGPNSPLHF. The CDR3 DNA reads TGTGCCAGCAGCTTAGGGCCTAATTCACCCCTCCACTTT.

This sequence joins TRBV18 and TRBJ1-5; D is possibly TRBD1 (5 bases). The CDR3 is made up of 15 amino acids. Germline values: CDR1 KGHSH, CDR2 LQKENI. Trimming left V 3 bases short and J 3 bases short, with 12 bases between. This CDR3 reads CASSPSTADNQPQHF. The CDR3 bases are TGTGCCAGCTCACCCTCGACAGCCGACAATCAGCCCCAGCATTTT.

V is TRBV5-1 and J is TRBJ2-3; tentatively, D is TRBD2 (6 bases). V lost 0 bases and J 1 base, leaving 12 bases between the germline ends. Germline values: CDR1 SGHRS, CDR2 YFSETQ. The CDR3 runs 16 residues. The CDR3 sequence: CASSLVSGGRTDTQYF. DNA for the CDR3: TGCGCCAGCAGCTTGGTTAGCGGTGGACGCACAGATACGCAGTATTTT.

The genes are TRBV11-1 and TRBJ1-3; the D is unclear. V was pared by 5 bases and J by 2 bases, with 7 bases between. There are 13 residues in the CDR3. Germline-derived CDR1 and CDR2 are SGHAT and FQDESV (reference sequence). As DNA, the CDR3 is TGTGCCAGCAGCCCCGTTGCTGGAAACACCATATATTTT. Its translation: CASSPVAGNTIYF.

The V and J genes are TRBV19 and TRBJ1-3, with D unclear. The CDR3 is 12 amino acids. The V and J ends lost 6 bases and 0 bases respectively, with 3 bases between them. Germline V gives CDR1 LNHDA, CDR2 SQIVND (reference sequence). CDR3 residues: CASRSSGNTIYF. CDR3 nucleotide sequence: TGTGCCAGTAGGAGCTCTGGAAACACCATATATTTT.

This clone came up a few times. V and J are TRBV7-7 and TRBJ2-5; possibly TRBD1 for D (6 bases). The length of the CDR3 is 16 residues. Per the germline V gene, CDR1 is SSHAT and CDR2 is FNYEAQ (reference sequence). The V end lost 3 bases, the J end lost 2 bases, and 16 bases lay between the germline ends. The DNA for the CDR3 is TGTGCCAGCAGCTTCAGGCGAGGGGACACTCAAGAGACCCAGTACTTC. This translates into CASSFRRGDTQETQYF.

A few counts support this clone. This chain uses TRBV28 with TRBJ2-6, with TRBD1 matching over 8 bases. J was trimmed by 0 bases and V by 2 bases; bases with no gene match: 6. The CDR3 contains 18 residues. CDR1 is MDHEN, CDR2 SYDVKM, per germline. Written as DNA, the CDR3 is TGTGCCAGCAGTTTACCTCGGGACAGGTCCTCTGGGGCCAACGTCCTGACTTTC. Protein product: CASSLPRDRSSGANVLTF.

The chain links TRBV5-1 to TRBJ2-7; TRBD1 matches at 7 bases. The J segment lost 2 bases and the V segment lost 2 bases, leaving 7 bases of the junction unmatched. CDR3 size: 15 residues. Germline CDR1 is SGHRS and CDR2 is YFSETQ. The CDR3 coding sequence is TGCGCCAGCAGCTTTGGGGGACAGCCTCCCTACGAGCAGTACTTC. Its translation is CASSFGGQPPYEQYF.

The chain joins TRBV19 to TRBJ2-3, with TRBD2 as a possible D gene (6 bases). The CDR3 runs to 16 residues. The germline CDR1 and CDR2 sequences are LNHDA and SQIVND (reference sequence). The V gene lost 7 bases and the J gene lost 7 bases, with 24 bases spanning the gap. The CDR3 DNA follows: TGTGCCAGTACCCCACCCGGGACTGAGTTTGTTTATACGCAGTATTTT. This translates into CASTPPGTEFVYTQYF.

V and J are TRBV30 and TRBJ1-4, with TRBD1 matching 8 bases. J gave up 7 bases and V 3 bases, and 7 bases lay outside the gene matches. CDR1 GTSNPN and CDR2 SVGIG come from the germline V gene (reference sequence). The CDR3 is made up of 14 amino acids. CDR3 sequence reads: CAWRGQGAGEKLFF. CDR3 bases: TGTGCCTGGAGAGGGCAGGGGGCGGGTGAAAAACTGTTTTTT.

J is TRBJ1-5 and V is TRBV19, with 8 bases that match TRBD1. The CDR3 is made up of 15 amino acids. The junction had 5 bases not matched to a gene; V was cut back by 7 bases and J by 0 bases. Germline assignment: CDR1 LNHDA and CDR2 SQIVND (reference sequence). For the CDR3, the DNA is TGTGCCAGTACTCGGACAGGGCATAGCAATCAGCCCCAGCATTTT. Translating it yields CASTRTGHSNQPQHF.

The gene calls are TRBV3-1 (or the pseudogene TRBV3-2) and TRBJ2-7, with 9 bases that match TRBD1. The germline CDR1 and CDR2 sequences are LGHDT and YNNKEL (reference sequence). Trimming took 4 bases from V and 6 from J; bases not matched to a gene: 7. The CDR3 is 14 residues long. The DNA of the CDR3 is TGTGCCAGCAGCCTGGGGACAGGGAGTCTCGAGCAGTACTTC. The encoded protein is CASSLGTGSLEQYF.